The present TCR beta chain was sequenced within a study of blood T cells in healthy people across ages. Study-wide findings and caveats: Calculation of diversity from one million T cells yielded estimates considered to be underestimates.

The V and J ends lost 0 bases and 0 bases respectively, with 11 bases between them. This CDR3 contains 16 residues. Looked up from germline, CDR1 is LGHDT and CDR2 is YNNKEL (reference sequence). Concerning this clonotype: Its matching antigen is unknown.

Combining a sample-barcoded 5' primer with a J-beta primer mix, a second PCR ran for roughly 6 to 12 cycles. TCRdb independently ran MiXCR on the 5' RACE reads; one entry per CDR3 protein. The sample consists of some 1.8 million distinct CDR3 sequences, about two fifths of them appearing once. The V gene is TRBV3-1, the J gene TRBJ1-2, with D possibly TRBD1 on 5 matching bases. This receptor was taken from a human donor in good health. The specimen was blood. CDR3 nucleotides: TGTGCCAGCAGCCAAGAAGCGGACAAAGCTAACTATGGCTACACCTTC. Amino acids: CASSQEADKANYGYTF.